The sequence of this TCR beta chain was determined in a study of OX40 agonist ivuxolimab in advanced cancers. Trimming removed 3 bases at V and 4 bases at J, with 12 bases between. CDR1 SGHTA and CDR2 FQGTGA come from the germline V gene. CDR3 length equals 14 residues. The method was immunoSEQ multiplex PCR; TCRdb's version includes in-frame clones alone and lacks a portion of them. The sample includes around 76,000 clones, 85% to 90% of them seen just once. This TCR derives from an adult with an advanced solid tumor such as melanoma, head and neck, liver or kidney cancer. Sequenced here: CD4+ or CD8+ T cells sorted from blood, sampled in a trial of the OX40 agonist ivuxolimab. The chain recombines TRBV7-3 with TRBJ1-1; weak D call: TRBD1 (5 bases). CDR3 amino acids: CASSFGGRVTEAFF. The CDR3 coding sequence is TGTGCCAGCAGCTTTGGCGGCAGGGTCACTGAAGCTTTCTTT.